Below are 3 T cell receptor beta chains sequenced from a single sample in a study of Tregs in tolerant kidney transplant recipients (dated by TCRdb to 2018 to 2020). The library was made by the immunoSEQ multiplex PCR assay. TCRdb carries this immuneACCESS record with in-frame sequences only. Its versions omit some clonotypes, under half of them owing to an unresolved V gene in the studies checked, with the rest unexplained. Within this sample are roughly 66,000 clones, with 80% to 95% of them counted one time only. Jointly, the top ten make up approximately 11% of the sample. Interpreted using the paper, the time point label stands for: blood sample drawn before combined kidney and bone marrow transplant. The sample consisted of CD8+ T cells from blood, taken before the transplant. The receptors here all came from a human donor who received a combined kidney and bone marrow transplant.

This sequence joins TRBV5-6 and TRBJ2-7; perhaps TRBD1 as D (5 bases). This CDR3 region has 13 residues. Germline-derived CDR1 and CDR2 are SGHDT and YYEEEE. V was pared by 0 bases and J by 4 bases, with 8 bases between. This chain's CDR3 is CASSLEGPYEQYF. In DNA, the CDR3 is TGTGCCAGCAGCTTGGAGGGGCCTTACGAGCAGTACTTC.

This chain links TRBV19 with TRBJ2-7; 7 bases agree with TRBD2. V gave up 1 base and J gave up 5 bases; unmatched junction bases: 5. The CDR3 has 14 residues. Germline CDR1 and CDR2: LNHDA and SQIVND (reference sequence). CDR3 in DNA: TGTGCCAGTAGTATAGGCGGGAGTCCCAACGAGCAGTACTTC. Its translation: CASSIGGSPNEQYF.

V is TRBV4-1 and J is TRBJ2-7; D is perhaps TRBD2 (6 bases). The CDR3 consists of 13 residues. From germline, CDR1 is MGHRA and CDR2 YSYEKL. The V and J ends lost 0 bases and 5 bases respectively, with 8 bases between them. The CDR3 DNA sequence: TGCGCCAGCAGCCAAGATCGGGGGAACGAGCAGTACTTC. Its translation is CASSQDRGNEQYF.